The T cell receptor beta chain under discussion was sequenced for a study of early T cells in non-severe SARS-CoV-2 infection. This CDR3 is built from 13 residues. The V end was cut by 4 bases, the J end by 5 bases, with 9 bases between. Germline lookup yields CDR1 LGHDT and CDR2 YNNKEL (reference sequence). This clonotype was counted at least ten times. In TCRdb, the 5' RACE reads were re-called with MiXCR into one record per CDR3 protein. The data contain around 30,000 distinct CDR3 sequences, about 5.7% of them singletons. Sequenced: whole blood. The chain employs TRBV3-1 and TRBJ1-5; D might be TRBD1 (6 bases). This receptor was obtained from an adult who was a healthcare worker with PCR-confirmed SARS-CoV-2 infection or an uninfected control (not recorded which). DNA for the CDR3: TGTGCCAGCAGCCTAAGACAGGATCAGCCCCAGCATTTT. This gives the protein CASSLRQDQPQHF.